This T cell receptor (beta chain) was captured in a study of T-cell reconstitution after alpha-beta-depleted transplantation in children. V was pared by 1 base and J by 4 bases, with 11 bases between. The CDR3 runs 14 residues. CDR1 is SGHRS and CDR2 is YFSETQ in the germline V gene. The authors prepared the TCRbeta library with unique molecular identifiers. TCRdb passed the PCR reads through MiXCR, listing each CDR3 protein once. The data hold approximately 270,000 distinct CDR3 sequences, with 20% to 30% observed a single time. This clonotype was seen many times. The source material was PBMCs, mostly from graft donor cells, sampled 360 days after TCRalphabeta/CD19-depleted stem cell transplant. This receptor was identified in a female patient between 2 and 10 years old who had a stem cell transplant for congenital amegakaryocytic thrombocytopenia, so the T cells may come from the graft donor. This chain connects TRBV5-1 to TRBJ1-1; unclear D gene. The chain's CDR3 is CASSLFPGSTEAFF. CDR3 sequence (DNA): TGCGCCAGCAGCTTGTTTCCGGGGTCCACTGAAGCTTTCTTT.